This T cell receptor (beta chain) was observed in a study of cytomegalovirus exposure and HLA in healthy donors. Study-level findings and limits: Accurate prediction of HLA-A and HLA-B alleles (for most subjects) was reportedly achieved from TCR beta sequences.

There are 16 residues in the CDR3. Germline trimming cut 3 bases from V and 6 bases from J; bases unmatched to any gene: 6. CDR1 is KGHSH, CDR2 LQKENI, per germline. In regard to this clone: Its specificity is not known.

Researchers ran the PCR with 60 Vbeta and 13 Jbeta primers. Using immunoSEQ multiplex PCR, the repertoire was profiled, and TCRdb retains in-frame clones only, with some absent. In the table there are around 100,000 clones, roughly 77% of which are singletons. Donors consisted of healthy bone marrow donors. The sequence derives from a woman between 18 and 29 years old in good health and CMV-seropositive. The chain links TRBV18 to TRBJ2-1; 12 nucleotides match TRBD2. Sequencing used PBMCs. DNA of the CDR3: TGTGCCAGCTCACCGCGGACTAGCGGGAATAGCAATGAGCAGTTCTTC. It yields the protein CASSPRTSGNSNEQFF.